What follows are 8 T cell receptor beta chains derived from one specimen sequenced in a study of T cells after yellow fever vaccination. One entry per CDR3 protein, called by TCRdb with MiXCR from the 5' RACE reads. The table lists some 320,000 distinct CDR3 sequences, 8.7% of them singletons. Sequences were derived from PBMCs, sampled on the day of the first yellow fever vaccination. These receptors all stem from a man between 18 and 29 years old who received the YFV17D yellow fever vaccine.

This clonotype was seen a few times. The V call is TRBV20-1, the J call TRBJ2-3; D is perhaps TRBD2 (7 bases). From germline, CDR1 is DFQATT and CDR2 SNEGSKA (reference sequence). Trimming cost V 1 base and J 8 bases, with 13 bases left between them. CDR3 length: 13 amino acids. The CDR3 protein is CSARGGGLGTQYF. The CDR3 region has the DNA TGCAGTGCTAGAGGGGGGGGGCTGGGTACGCAGTATTTT.

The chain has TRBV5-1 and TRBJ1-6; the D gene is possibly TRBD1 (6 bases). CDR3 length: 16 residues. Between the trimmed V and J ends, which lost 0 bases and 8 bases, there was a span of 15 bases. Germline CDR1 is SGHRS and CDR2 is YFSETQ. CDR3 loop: CASSLEGGGAYSPLHF. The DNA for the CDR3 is TGCGCCAGCAGCTTGGAAGGCGGGGGCGCTTATTCACCCCTCCACTTT. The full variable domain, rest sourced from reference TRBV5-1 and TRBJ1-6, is KAGVTQTPRYLIKTRGQQVTLSCSPISGHRSVSWYQQTPGQGLQFLFEYFSETQRNKGNFPGRFSGRQFSNSRSEMNVSTLELGDSALYLCASSLEGGGAYSPLHFGNGTRLTVT.

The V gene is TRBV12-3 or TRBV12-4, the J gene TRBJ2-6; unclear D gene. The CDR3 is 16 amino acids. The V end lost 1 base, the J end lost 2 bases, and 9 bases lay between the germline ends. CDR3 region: CASSLESLAGANVLTF. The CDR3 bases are TGTGCCAGCAGTTTAGAATCTCTAGCTGGGGCCAACGTCCTGACTTTC.

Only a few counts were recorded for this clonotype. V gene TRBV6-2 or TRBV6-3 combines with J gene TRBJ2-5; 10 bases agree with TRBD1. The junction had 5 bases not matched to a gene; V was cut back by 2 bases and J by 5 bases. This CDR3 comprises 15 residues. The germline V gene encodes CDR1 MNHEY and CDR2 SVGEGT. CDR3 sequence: CASSYLGQGWETQYF. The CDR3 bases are TGTGCCAGCAGTTACCTGGGACAGGGGTGGGAGACCCAGTACTTC.

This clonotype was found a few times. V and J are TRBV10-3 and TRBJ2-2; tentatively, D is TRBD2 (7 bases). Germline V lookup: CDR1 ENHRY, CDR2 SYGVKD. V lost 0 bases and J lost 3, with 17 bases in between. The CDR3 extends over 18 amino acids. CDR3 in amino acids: CAISESKWGGRDTGELFF. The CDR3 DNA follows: TGTGCCATCAGTGAGTCGAAGTGGGGGGGGCGCGACACCGGGGAGCTGTTTTTT.

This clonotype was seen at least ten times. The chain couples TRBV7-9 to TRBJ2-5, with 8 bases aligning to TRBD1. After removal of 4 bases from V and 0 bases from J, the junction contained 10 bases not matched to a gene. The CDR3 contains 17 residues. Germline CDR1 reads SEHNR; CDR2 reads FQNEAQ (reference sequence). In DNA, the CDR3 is TGTGCCAGCAGCTCCGGCGTAAGACAGGGGTACCAAGAGACCCAGTACTTC. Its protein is CASSSGVRQGYQETQYF.

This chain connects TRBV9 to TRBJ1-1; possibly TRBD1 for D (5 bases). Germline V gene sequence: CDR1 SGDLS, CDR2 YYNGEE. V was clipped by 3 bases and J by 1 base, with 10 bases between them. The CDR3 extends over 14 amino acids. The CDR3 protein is CASSETTANTEAFF. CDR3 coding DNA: TGTGCCAGCAGCGAAACGACAGCGAACACTGAAGCTTTCTTT.

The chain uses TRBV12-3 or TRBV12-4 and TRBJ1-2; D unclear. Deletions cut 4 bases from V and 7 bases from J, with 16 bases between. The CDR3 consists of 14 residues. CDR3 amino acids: CASSSLRSLGGYTF. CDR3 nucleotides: TGTGCCAGCAGTTCCCTGCGGAGTCTGGGTGGCTACACCTTC.